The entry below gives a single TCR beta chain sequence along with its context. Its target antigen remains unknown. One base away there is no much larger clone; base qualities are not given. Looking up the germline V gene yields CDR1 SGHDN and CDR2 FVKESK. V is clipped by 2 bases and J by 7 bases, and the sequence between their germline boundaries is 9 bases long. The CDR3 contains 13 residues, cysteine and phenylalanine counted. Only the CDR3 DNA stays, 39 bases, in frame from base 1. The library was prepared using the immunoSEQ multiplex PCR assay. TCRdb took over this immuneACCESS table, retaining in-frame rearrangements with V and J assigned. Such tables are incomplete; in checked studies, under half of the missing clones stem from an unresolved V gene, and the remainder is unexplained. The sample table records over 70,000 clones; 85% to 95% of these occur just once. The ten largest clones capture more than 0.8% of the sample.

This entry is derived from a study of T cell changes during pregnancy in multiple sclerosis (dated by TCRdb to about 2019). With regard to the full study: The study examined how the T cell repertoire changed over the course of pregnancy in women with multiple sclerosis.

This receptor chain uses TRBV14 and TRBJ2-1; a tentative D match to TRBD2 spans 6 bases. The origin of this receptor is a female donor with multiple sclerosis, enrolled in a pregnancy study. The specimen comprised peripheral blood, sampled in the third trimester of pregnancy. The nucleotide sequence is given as TGTGCCAGCAGCCAAAGGCGGGGTAATGAGCAGTTCTTC. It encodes CASSQRRGNEQFF.